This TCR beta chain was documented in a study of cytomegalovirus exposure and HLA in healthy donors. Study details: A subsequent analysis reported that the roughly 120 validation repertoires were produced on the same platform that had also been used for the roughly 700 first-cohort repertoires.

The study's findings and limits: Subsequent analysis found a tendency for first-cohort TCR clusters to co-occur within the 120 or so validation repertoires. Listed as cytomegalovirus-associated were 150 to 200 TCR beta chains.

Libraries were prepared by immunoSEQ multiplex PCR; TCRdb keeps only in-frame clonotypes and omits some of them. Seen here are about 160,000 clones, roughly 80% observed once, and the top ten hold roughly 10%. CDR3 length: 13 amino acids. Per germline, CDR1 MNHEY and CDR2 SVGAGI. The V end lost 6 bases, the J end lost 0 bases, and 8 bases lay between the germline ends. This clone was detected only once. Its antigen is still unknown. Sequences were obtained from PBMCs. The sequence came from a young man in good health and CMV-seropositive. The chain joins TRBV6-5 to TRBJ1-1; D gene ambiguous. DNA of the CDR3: TGTGCCAGCAGCCAACGAGTGAACACTGAAGCTTTCTTT. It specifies CASSQRVNTEAFF.